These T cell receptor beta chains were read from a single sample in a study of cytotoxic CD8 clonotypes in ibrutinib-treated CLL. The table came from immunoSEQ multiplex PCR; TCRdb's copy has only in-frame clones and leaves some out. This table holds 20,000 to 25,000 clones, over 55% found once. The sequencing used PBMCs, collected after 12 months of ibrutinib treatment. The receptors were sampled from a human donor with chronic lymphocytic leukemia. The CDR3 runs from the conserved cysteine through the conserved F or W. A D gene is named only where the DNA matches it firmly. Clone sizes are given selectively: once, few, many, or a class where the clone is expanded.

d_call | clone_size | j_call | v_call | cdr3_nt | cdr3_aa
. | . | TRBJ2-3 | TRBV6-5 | TGTGCCAGCAGTTATCAGGGGCCAGATACGCAGTATTTT | CASSYQGPDTQYF
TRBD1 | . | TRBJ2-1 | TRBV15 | TGTGCCACCAGATCCGGGACAGGTAATTACAATGAGCAGTTCTTC | CATRSGTGNYNEQFF
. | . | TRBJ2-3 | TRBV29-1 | TGCAGCGCCCGTGATTCGGTCAGAACAGATACGCAGTATTTT | CSARDSVRTDTQYF
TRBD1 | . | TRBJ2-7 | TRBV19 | TGTGCCAGTAGTCTGGGACAGGGGGCCTACGAGCAGTACTTC | CASSLGQGAYEQYF
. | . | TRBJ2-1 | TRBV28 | TGTGCCAGCAGACCACGACCCCGCGGCCTTGACAATGAGCAGTTCTTC | CASRPRPRGLDNEQFF
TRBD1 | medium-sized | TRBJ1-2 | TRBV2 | TGTGCCAGCAGTGTGGATCGCGGGACAGGGGACTATGGCTACACCTTC | CASSVDRGTGDYGYTF
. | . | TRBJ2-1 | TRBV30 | TGTGCCTGGAGTGTGTGGCAGGGGATAGGCGAGCAGTTCTTC | CAWSVWQGIGEQFF
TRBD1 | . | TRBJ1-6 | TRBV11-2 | TGTGCCAGCAGCTACAGGGGGAGGGCGGACTCACCCCTCCACTTT | CASSYRGRADSPLHF
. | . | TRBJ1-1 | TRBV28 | TGTGCCAGCAGTCGCCCCCCGGGCGGGGGTGACACTGAAGCTTTCTTT | CASSRPPGGGDTEAFF
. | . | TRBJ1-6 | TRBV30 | TGTGCCTGGATGATAGGACAAGTAGTAGCACCCCTCCACTTT | CAWMIGQVVAPLHF
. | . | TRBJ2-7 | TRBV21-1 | TGTGCCAGCAGCAAAGGTTGCAGGGGTGGCTCCTACGAGCAGTACTTC | CASSKGCRGGSYEQYF
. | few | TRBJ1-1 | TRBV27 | TGTGCCAGCAGCCGGGACACAATGAACACTGAAGCTTTCTTT | CASSRDTMNTEAFF
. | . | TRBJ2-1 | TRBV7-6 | TGTGCCAGCAGCCCGGGACTCTTGAGCTCCTACAATGAGCAGTTCTTC | CASSPGLLSSYNEQFF
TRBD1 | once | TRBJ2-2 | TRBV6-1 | TGTGCCAGCAGTGAACAACAGGGGGCAGGCGGGGAGCTGTTTTTT | CASSEQQGAGGELFF
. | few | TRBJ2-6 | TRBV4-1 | TGCGCCAGCAGCCAAGACAGGGAGGCAAAGGCTGGGGCCAACGTCCTGACTTTC | CASSQDREAKAGANVLTF
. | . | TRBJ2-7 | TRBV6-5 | TGTGCCAGCAGTAGGGGGTTGGCAGAGGAGCAGTACTTC | CASSRGLAEEQYF
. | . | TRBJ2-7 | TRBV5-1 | TGCGCCAGCAGCTCTCCTGGGGGATCGCGAGGCGAGCAGTACTTC | CASSSPGGSRGEQYF
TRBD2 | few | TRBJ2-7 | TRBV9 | TGTGCCAGCAGCCCTACTTCGGGACTAGCGCTCCTGCCCGGAAACGAGCAGTACTTC | CASSPTSGLALLPGNEQYF
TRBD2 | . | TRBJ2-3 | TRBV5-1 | TGCGCCAGCAGCTACTTAGCGGGGTACTCCACAGATACGCAGTATTTT | CASSYLAGYSTDTQYF
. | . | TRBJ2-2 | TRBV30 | TGTGCCTGGAGCAGAATCCAGGGAGGCACCGGGGAGCTGTTTTTT | CAWSRIQGGTGELFF
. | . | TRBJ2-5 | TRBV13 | TGTGCCAGCAGCCCCGTGACAGAGATGACCCAGTACTTC | CASSPVTEMTQYF
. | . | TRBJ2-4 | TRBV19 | TGTGCCAGTAGTGAAGATACGGCCAAAAACATTCAGTACTTC | CASSEDTAKNIQYF
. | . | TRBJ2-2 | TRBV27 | TGTGCCAGCAGTTTAGCCAGGGCGAACACCGGGGAGCTGTTTTTT | CASSLARANTGELFF
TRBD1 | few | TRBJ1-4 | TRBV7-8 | TGTGCCAGCAGCTTAGCGGCGGGGACAGCTAATGAAAAACTGTTTTTT | CASSLAAGTANEKLFF
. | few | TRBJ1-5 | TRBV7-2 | TGTGCCAGCAGCCTCCGGCCCTCAGGGCATCAGCCCCAGCATTTT | CASSLRPSGHQPQHF
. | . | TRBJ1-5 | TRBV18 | TGTGCCAGCTCCCAGGGATTCGGCAATCAGCCCCAGCATTTT | CASSQGFGNQPQHF
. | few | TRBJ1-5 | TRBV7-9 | TGTGCCAGCAGTCGGACGAAACCCGGGCCCCAGCATTTT | CASSRTKPGPQHF
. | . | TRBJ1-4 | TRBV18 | TGTGCCAGCTCACGCGACGCCGGGACAACTAATGAAAAACTGTTTTTT | CASSRDAGTTNEKLFF
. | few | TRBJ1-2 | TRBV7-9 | TGTGCCAGCAGCTTAGGAAGTGAGATTGGCTACACCTTC | CASSLGSEIGYTF
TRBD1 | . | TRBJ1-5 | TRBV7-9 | TGTGCCAGCAGCTCCGGGACAGGCTATAGCAATCAGCCCCAGCATTTT | CASSSGTGYSNQPQHF
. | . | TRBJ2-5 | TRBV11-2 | TGTGCCAGCAGCCGCGGAAGCAGGGACTCTGGGGAGACCCAGTACTTC | CASSRGSRDSGETQYF
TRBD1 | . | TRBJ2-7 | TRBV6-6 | TGTGCCAGCAGTATACAGGGGAGCACCTACGAGCAGTACTTC | CASSIQGSTYEQYF
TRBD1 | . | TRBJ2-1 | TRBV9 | TGTGCCAGCAGCTCTAGGGGGAGACAGGGGGCCCATGAGCAGTTCTTC | CASSSRGRQGAHEQFF
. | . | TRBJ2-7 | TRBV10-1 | TGCGCCAGCAGTGAGTCCTCCTACGAGCAGTACTTC | CASSESSYEQYF
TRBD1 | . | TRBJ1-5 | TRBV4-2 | TGTGCCAGCAGCCGGGGACAGGGCAATCAGCCCCAGCATTTT | CASSRGQGNQPQHF
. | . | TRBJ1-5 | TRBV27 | TGTGCCAGCAGTTTTTGGGGGGATAGCAATCAGCCCCAGCATTTT | CASSFWGDSNQPQHF
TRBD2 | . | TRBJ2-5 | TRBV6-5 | TGTGCCAGCAGTTACGGTACAGCGGGGGGTCAAGAGACCCAGTACTTC | CASSYGTAGGQETQYF
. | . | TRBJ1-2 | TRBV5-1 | TGCGCCAGCTCGCAGGGGAACTATGGCTACACCTTC | CASSQGNYGYTF
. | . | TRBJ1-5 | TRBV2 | TGTGCCAGCAGTGAAGGGATTACCCGGGTTGGCAATCAGCCCCAGCATTTT | CASSEGITRVGNQPQHF
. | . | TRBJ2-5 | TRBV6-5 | TGTGCCAGCAGTTACGGAATAGCCCAAGAGACCCAGTACTTC | CASSYGIAQETQYF
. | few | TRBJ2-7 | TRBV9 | TGTGCCAGCAGCGAAGGGGCCCCTAGCTCCTACGAGCAGTACTTC | CASSEGAPSSYEQYF
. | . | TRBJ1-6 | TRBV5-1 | TGCGCCAGCAGCAAGGATAATTCACCCCTCCACTTT | CASSKDNSPLHF
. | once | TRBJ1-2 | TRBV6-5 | TGTGCCAGCAGGGATAGTAAAGGCCATGGCTACACCTTC | CASRDSKGHGYTF
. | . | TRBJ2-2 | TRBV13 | TGTGCCAGCAGCACTCGACTAGGGCGGACCGGGGAGCTGTTTTTT | CASSTRLGRTGELFF
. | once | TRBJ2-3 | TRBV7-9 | TGTGCCAGCAGCTCCTCAAGGGCGCGGGGACGCACAGATACGCAGTATTTT | CASSSSRARGRTDTQYF
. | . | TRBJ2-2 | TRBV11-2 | TGTGCCAGCAGCCCCCGGGTCCCAGGGAGGGGGGAGCTGTTTTTT | CASSPRVPGRGELFF
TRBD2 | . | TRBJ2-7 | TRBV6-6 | TGTGCCACCCGGGGGGAGTGGCCCGCCTCCTACGAGCAGTACTTC | CATRGEWPASYEQYF
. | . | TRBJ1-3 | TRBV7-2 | TGTGCCAGCAGCTCCGACGTCAGCTCTGGAAACACCATATATTTT | CASSSDVSSGNTIYF
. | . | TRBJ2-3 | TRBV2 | TGTGCCAGCAGTGACGGTGTAACCGATACGCAGTATTTT | CASSDGVTDTQYF
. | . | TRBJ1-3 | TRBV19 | TGTGCCAGTAGTATAGGTCCTTTTGGAAACACCATATATTTT | CASSIGPFGNTIYF